This T cell receptor beta chain emerged from a study of monozygotic twins with inflammatory bowel disease (dated by TCRdb to the late 2010s). Some background on the complete study: The full study comprised 28 monozygotic twin pairs: nine German pairs (four IBD-concordant, five IBD-discordant) and 19 IBD-discordant Danish pairs. The search for disease-associated traits relied mainly on comparing, within discordant pairs, IBD patients with their genetically identical healthy co-twins. Each individual had, on average, about 151 000 unique TCRalpha sequences and 181 000 unique TCRbeta sequences available for analysis.

Library preparation was by 5' RACE. Each TCR library was prepared from 3,000 to 4,000 ng of total RNA. For each sample, cDNA synthesis with SMARTScribe reverse transcriptase was split into eight separate reactions. Unique molecular identifiers containing a 6-nucleotide sample barcode were introduced through template switching during cDNA synthesis. Amplification of TCRalpha and TCRbeta cDNA involved two nested PCRs of 16 and 9 cycles, and each PCR was followed by bead purification. Before amplification, cDNA was treated with uracil DNA-glycosylase and purified using the QIAquick PCR purification kit. In the second PCR, Illumina TruSeq-compatible adapters and sample-specific barcodes were added. TapeStation and Qubit were used to check library quality and concentration, and 5 to 6 ng of each library went into the pool. The pooled libraries were sequenced with 2 x 100 bp reads and custom sequencing primers on an Illumina HiSeq2500 single-index Rapid Run. The authors' pipeline ran thus. PCR and sequencing errors were corrected by UMI-based consensus assembly using MiGEC version 1.2.6. MiXCR version 2.1.1 handled V(D)J alignment, clonotype assembly and CDR3 extraction. To normalise gene usage, clonotype sharing and MAIT/NKT TCR abundance, the analysis used the top 1000, 10 000 and 20 000 clonotypes per sample. After downsampling to 27 000 UMIs, diversity was calculated as the inverse Simpson index using the vegan R package. Paired Mann-Whitney U tests were applied to discordant twin pairs, and Benjamini-Hochberg correction was used for multiple testing. Following reprocessing of the reads by TCRdb, the data hold one row per CDR3 protein sequence and no DNA is available. These V and J calls are TCRdb output, not the study's own analysis. This sample's listing comprises fewer than 450,000 distinct CDR3 sequences. Approximately 2.8% of the sample goes to the ten largest clones.

On this clonotype itself: This receptor's antigen is unknown.

A roughly 2.4 ml peripheral blood sample was drawn into PAXgene tubes per donor and stored at -80°C. Without any T cell sorting, total RNA was extracted from whole blood using the PAXgene blood miRNA kit on an automated QIAcube. Peripheral blood from monozygotic twin pairs, either concordant or discordant for inflammatory bowel disease, underwent deep TCRalpha and TCRbeta repertoire profiling that used unique molecular barcoding. Smoking habits were recorded for all twin pairs, with individuals classified as current, former or never smokers. The investigation overall reported the following: Because patients were on differing immunosuppressive treatments, the repertoires may have picked up extra background noise and inter-individual variability. Repertoire similarity did not differ between concordant and discordant twins, which could be due to limited statistical power. Different T cell subtypes could not be distinguished in the analysis. Measured by the inverse Simpson index, TCRbeta repertoire diversity was lower in IBD patients than in their healthy co-twins. The results gave no support for a single strong signal or clonotype linked to IBD. Compared with healthy twins, IBD patients had fewer clonotypes in common with other individuals, a difference most pronounced in patients showing signs of disease activity.

The sequenced sample was blood. The clonotype comes from a human donor with ulcerative colitis or Crohn's disease, or a healthy co-twin of an affected twin (not recorded which).

The CDR3 in this case is CASSQRYIRGGADTDTQYF. The chain employs TRBV4-3 and TRBJ2-3; checking the TCRdb D call of TRBD2 is not possible without DNA. From its cysteine to its phenylalanine, the CDR3 spans 19 amino acids. No nucleotide data were recorded. Looking up the germline V gene yields CDR1 LGHNA and CDR2 YSLEER.